A single sample gave rise to the 9 T cell receptor beta chains below, sequenced in a study of memory CD4+ T cells and cytomegalovirus serostatus. Single viable CD3+CD4+CD8-CD45RO+ cells were sorted as the memory CD4+ T cells. Clones were sequenced by immunoSEQ multiplex PCR, and TCRdb holds only the in-frame ones, with some missing. The data show 80,000 to 100,000 clones, 75% to 90% seen once. The sequenced material came from memory CD4+ T cells from blood. The receptors come from an adult in good health and CMV-seropositive.

The J gene is TRBJ2-7, the V gene TRBV2; a possible D gene is TRBD2 (6 bases). CDR1 and CDR2 from the germline V gene are SNHLY and FYNNEI. V lost 6 bases and J lost 1, with 22 bases in between. The CDR3 contains 17 residues. The CDR3 loop is CASRGGWAASASYEQYF. The DNA for the CDR3 is TGTGCCAGCAGGGGGGGTTGGGCGGCATCGGCATCCTACGAGCAGTACTTC. The entire variable domain, with the rest obtained from reference TRBV2 and TRBJ2-7, is as follows: EPEVTQTPSHQVTQMGQEVILRCVPISNHLYFYWYRQILGQKVEFLVSFYNNEISEKSEIFDDQFSVERPDGSNFTLKIRSTKLEDSAMYFCASRGGWAASASYEQYFGPGTRLTVT.

The chain uses TRBV5-1 and TRBJ2-1, with 7 bases that match TRBD1. CDR3 length equals 14 residues. Germline CDR1 and CDR2: SGHRS and YFSETQ. V lost 0 bases and J lost 8; bases outside the gene matches: 5. The CDR3 reads CASSLATGAYEQFF. Written as DNA, the CDR3 is TGCGCCAGCAGCTTGGCCACAGGGGCCTATGAGCAGTTCTTC.

V gene TRBV28 combines with J gene TRBJ2-2; D gene unclear. Trimming left V 5 bases short and J 2 bases short, with 3 bases between. CDR1 MDHEN and CDR2 SYDVKM come from the germline V gene. The CDR3 is 12 amino acids. The CDR3 DNA reads as TGTGCCAGCAGTCCAAACACCGGGGAGCTGTTTTTT. Amino acid sequence: CASSPNTGELFF.

This chain connects TRBV5-4 to TRBJ2-7; 8 bases are a match to TRBD2. Germline loops: CDR1 SGHNT, CDR2 YYREEE (reference sequence). Trimming at V came to 0 bases and at J to 4 bases, leaving 12 bases not matched to a gene. This CDR3 is 17 amino acids long. The CDR3 spells CASSLGSLAGGSYEQYF. CDR3 coding DNA: TGTGCCAGCAGCTTGGGGAGTTTGGCGGGAGGTTCGTACGAGCAGTACTTC.

The sample holds a few counts of this clone. This chain links TRBV28 with TRBJ1-1; D is ambiguous. The CDR3 covers 12 residues. The germline V and J ends were trimmed by 3 bases and 1 base, with 3 bases remaining between them. CDR1 is MDHEN, CDR2 SYDVKM, per germline. The CDR3 DNA is TGTGCCAGCAGTTTCGGGAACACTGAAGCTTTCTTT. This codes for CASSFGNTEAFF.

This clone has a single count. V gene TRBV5-1 combines with J gene TRBJ1-1; D is unclear. Deletions cut 2 bases from V and 7 bases from J, with 12 bases between. This CDR3 is built from 13 residues. From germline, CDR1 is SGHRS and CDR2 YFSETQ. The CDR3 nucleotides read TGCGCCAGCAGCTTCGGTTATCCAGGTGAAGCTTTCTTT. It translates to CASSFGYPGEAFF.

This clone was seen a few times. The chain combines TRBV12-5 with TRBJ1-1; D remains ambiguous. This CDR3 contains 14 residues. The germline V gene encodes CDR1 LGHNT and CDR2 FRNRAP. The V end was cut by 1 base, the J end by 1 base, with 7 bases between. This chain's CDR3 is CASGLGSPNTEAFF. Written as DNA, the CDR3 is TGTGCTAGTGGTTTGGGCTCGCCGAACACTGAAGCTTTCTTT.

Here the CDR3 reads CASSLVARPGGNEKLFF. DNA of the CDR3: TGTGCCAGCAGCTTAGTCGCAAGGCCAGGGGGGAATGAAAAACTGTTTTTT. The rearrangement uses TRBV7-9 and TRBJ1-4, with TRBD1 matching over 7 bases. Germline V gives CDR1 SEHNR, CDR2 FQNEAQ (reference sequence). V shed 1 base, J shed 5 bases, and the junction held 10 bases outside the gene matches. This CDR3 has 17 amino acids.

V is TRBV6-5 and J is TRBJ1-2, with a weak D call TRBD1 (5 bases). V lost 6 bases to trimming and J lost 6 bases, with 17 bases between them. CDR3 length: 14 residues. Germline V gives CDR1 MNHEY, CDR2 SVGAGI. The CDR3 region has the DNA TGTGCCAGCAGAAGGAAAATCCGAGGGGATGGCTACACCTTC. Amino acid sequence: CASRRKIRGDGYTF.